The rows below give T cell receptor beta chains drawn from one sample of a study of shared clonotypes between healthy human individuals. Using immunoSEQ multiplex PCR, the repertoire was profiled, and TCRdb retains in-frame clones only, with some absent. The top ten clones hold about 1.5% of a sample with around 2.1 million clones, 85% to 95% of them seen once. The sequencing input was naive CD8+ T cells from PBMCs. The receptors shown here come from a man aged 18 to 29 in good health. Some clones in this sample may be carry-over from other donors' samples. CDR3s include the opening cysteine and the closing phenylalanine or tryptophan. The D gene is left open where the match is weak. Expanded clones get a size class; other rows say once, few or many, or leave the size out.

abundance: -
j_gene: TRBJ2-2
v_gene: TRBV7-9
d_gene: -
CDR3nt: TGTGCCAGCAGCCACCCGCAGGGGCTCAACACCGGGGAGCTGTTTTTT
CDR3aa: CASSHPQGLNTGELFF

abundance: -
j_gene: TRBJ1-1
v_gene: TRBV9
d_gene: TRBD1
CDR3nt: TGTGCCAGCAGTGACCTATTGACAGGGGGAGACACTGAAGCTTTCTTT
CDR3aa: CASSDLLTGGDTEAFF

abundance: -
j_gene: TRBJ2-2
v_gene: TRBV6-5
d_gene: -
CDR3nt: TGTGCCAGCAGTTACCGCTCCGGCGGGGAGCTGTTTTTT
CDR3aa: CASSYRSGGELFF

abundance: -
j_gene: TRBJ2-7
v_gene: TRBV6-4
d_gene: -
CDR3nt: TGTGCCAGCAGTGACGTTGCGGGCTACGAGCAGTACTTC
CDR3aa: CASSDVAGYEQYF

abundance: once
j_gene: TRBJ2-1
v_gene: TRBV7-2
d_gene: TRBD2
CDR3nt: TGTGCCAGCAGACACCCGTGGCGGGAGGGCATGAATGAGCAGTTCTTC
CDR3aa: CASRHPWREGMNEQFF

abundance: -
j_gene: TRBJ2-7
v_gene: TRBV27
d_gene: TRBD1
CDR3nt: TGTGCCAGCAGTGAAGGACAGGGGGTTTACGAGCAGTACTTC
CDR3aa: CASSEGQGVYEQYF

abundance: -
j_gene: TRBJ1-2
v_gene: TRBV4-1
d_gene: -
CDR3nt: TGCGCCAGCAGCCACGTGGGGTCCGACTATGGCTACACCTTC
CDR3aa: CASSHVGSDYGYTF

abundance: -
j_gene: TRBJ1-2
v_gene: TRBV5-4
d_gene: TRBD1
CDR3nt: TGTGCCAGCAGCTTGGAGACAGGGTACGGCTACACCTTC
CDR3aa: CASSLETGYGYTF

abundance: -
j_gene: TRBJ2-3
v_gene: TRBV27
d_gene: TRBD2
CDR3nt: TGTGCCAGCAGTTTACGGCTAGCGGGCCTCACAGATACGCAGTATTTT
CDR3aa: CASSLRLAGLTDTQYF

abundance: -
j_gene: TRBJ2-2
v_gene: TRBV4-1
d_gene: -
CDR3nt: TGCGCCAGCAGCCAAGATCCGGACTTGGTAGTCGCGAACACCGGGGAGCTGTTTTTT
CDR3aa: CASSQDPDLVVANTGELFF

abundance: -
j_gene: TRBJ2-7
v_gene: TRBV6-1
d_gene: -
CDR3nt: TGTGCCAGCAGTGGGGGCGAGCAGTACTTC
CDR3aa: CASSGGEQYF

abundance: -
j_gene: TRBJ2-7
v_gene: TRBV5-4
d_gene: -
CDR3nt: TGTGCCAGCAGCTTTAACAGGGACTACGAGCAGTACTTC
CDR3aa: CASSFNRDYEQYF

abundance: -
j_gene: TRBJ1-1
v_gene: TRBV7-9
d_gene: -
CDR3nt: TGTGCCAGCAGTCTAAATGTTCTCTTAGAAGGAGCTCCGGAAGCTTTCTTT
CDR3aa: CASSLNVLLEGAPEAFF

abundance: -
j_gene: TRBJ2-1
v_gene: TRBV7-6
d_gene: TRBD2
CDR3nt: TGTGCCAGCAGCTACCCCCAGCGGGAGGGCCACAATGAGCAGTTCTTC
CDR3aa: CASSYPQREGHNEQFF

abundance: -
j_gene: TRBJ2-1
v_gene: TRBV5-1
d_gene: TRBD2
CDR3nt: TGCGCCAGCGGGCGAACGGGACTAGCGGGAGAGCGTTCCTACAATGAGCAGTTCTTC
CDR3aa: CASGRTGLAGERSYNEQFF

abundance: -
j_gene: TRBJ2-5
v_gene: TRBV18
d_gene: -
CDR3nt: TGTGCCAGCTCACCACCGTCACAGGGGGGACTAGATTTGCTAGAGACCCAGTACTTC
CDR3aa: CASSPPSQGGLDLLETQYF

abundance: -
j_gene: TRBJ2-2
v_gene: TRBV29-1
d_gene: TRBD1
CDR3nt: TGCAGCGTCTGGGACAGGGATACGAACACCGGGGAGCTGTTTTTT
CDR3aa: CSVWDRDTNTGELFF

abundance: -
j_gene: TRBJ2-1
v_gene: TRBV6-5
d_gene: -
CDR3nt: TGTGCCAGCAGCTGGCCGTCCAATGAGCAGTTCTTC
CDR3aa: CASSWPSNEQFF

abundance: -
j_gene: TRBJ2-7
v_gene: TRBV29-1
d_gene: TRBD1
CDR3nt: TGCAGCGTCCTTGTCCGGGACAGGGGTTACGAGCAGTACTTC
CDR3aa: CSVLVRDRGYEQYF

abundance: -
j_gene: TRBJ1-5
v_gene: TRBV7-8
d_gene: TRBD1
CDR3nt: TGTGCCAGCAGCTTGGGACAGGGTTTGGAGCCCCAGCATTTT
CDR3aa: CASSLGQGLEPQHF

abundance: -
j_gene: TRBJ2-1
v_gene: TRBV15
d_gene: TRBD2
CDR3nt: TGTGCCACCAGCAGAGATAGGCTAGCGGGTACCGACTCCTACAATGAGCAGTTCTTC
CDR3aa: CATSRDRLAGTDSYNEQFF

abundance: -
j_gene: TRBJ2-3
v_gene: TRBV21-1
d_gene: -
CDR3nt: TGTGCCAGCAGCAAAGGGCTGCCGGGGAGCACAGATACGCAGTATTTT
CDR3aa: CASSKGLPGSTDTQYF

abundance: -
j_gene: TRBJ2-3
v_gene: TRBV27
d_gene: TRBD2
CDR3nt: TGTGCCAGCAGTGGGGGACTAGCGTATAGCACAGATACGCAGTATTTT
CDR3aa: CASSGGLAYSTDTQYF

abundance: -
j_gene: TRBJ1-1
v_gene: TRBV6-5
d_gene: -
CDR3nt: TGTGCCAGCAGCCTCCAGGAGACTAACACTGAAGCTTTCTTT
CDR3aa: CASSLQETNTEAFF

abundance: -
j_gene: TRBJ2-2
v_gene: TRBV7-9
d_gene: -
CDR3nt: TGTGCCAGCAGCCTCGGGGCGCGGGAGCTGTTTTTT
CDR3aa: CASSLGARELFF

abundance: -
j_gene: TRBJ1-4
v_gene: TRBV10-3
d_gene: -
CDR3nt: TGTGCCATCAGTGACCCAACCGACCGTTTAACTGAAAAACTGTTTTTT
CDR3aa: CAISDPTDRLTEKLFF

abundance: -
j_gene: TRBJ1-1
v_gene: TRBV6-1
d_gene: TRBD1
CDR3nt: TGTGCCAGCAGTGCCGACAGGGGGCGAACTGAAGCTTTCTTT
CDR3aa: CASSADRGRTEAFF

abundance: few
j_gene: TRBJ2-1
v_gene: TRBV5-1
d_gene: -
CDR3nt: TGCGCCACTTCTCCTGAGGGGTACAATGAGCAGTTCTTC
CDR3aa: CATSPEGYNEQFF

abundance: -
j_gene: TRBJ2-2
v_gene: TRBV14
d_gene: TRBD2
CDR3nt: TGTGCCAGCAGCCAGGATCGACTAGCGGGACCCGGGGAGCTGTTTTTT
CDR3aa: CASSQDRLAGPGELFF

abundance: -
j_gene: TRBJ2-7
v_gene: TRBV27
d_gene: -
CDR3nt: TGTGCCAGCAGTACGGCCTACGAGCAGTACTTC
CDR3aa: CASSTAYEQYF

abundance: -
j_gene: TRBJ1-1
v_gene: TRBV6-1
d_gene: -
CDR3nt: TGTGCCAGCAGTGAAAGGGTCGTCGGGACTGAAGCTTTCTTT
CDR3aa: CASSERVVGTEAFF

abundance: once
j_gene: TRBJ2-1
v_gene: TRBV9
d_gene: TRBD1
CDR3nt: TGTGCCAGCAGCGCTCGGACAGGGGGCTATGAGCAGTTCTTC
CDR3aa: CASSARTGGYEQFF

abundance: -
j_gene: TRBJ2-1
v_gene: TRBV4-1
d_gene: -
CDR3nt: TGCGCCAGCAGCCATACGGATGAGCAGTTCTTC
CDR3aa: CASSHTDEQFF

abundance: -
j_gene: TRBJ1-1
v_gene: TRBV18
d_gene: TRBD1
CDR3nt: TGTGCCAGCTCACAGGGGCCAGGGACAGGCACTGAAGCTTTCTTT
CDR3aa: CASSQGPGTGTEAFF